The T cell receptor (beta chain) under discussion was sequenced for a study of early T cells in non-severe SARS-CoV-2 infection. Study background: Whole-blood bulk RNA, unsorted, was sequenced, and chains were unpaired.

About this clonotype: Its specificity is unknown.

Each cDNA molecule carried a unique molecular identifier. Using its own MiXCR run on the 5' RACE reads, TCRdb lists one record per CDR3 protein. The sample contains approximately 84,000 distinct CDR3 sequences, less than 15% of which appear only once. Overall study results and limits: The matching step, a VDJdb search, favored anti-spike CD8 responses and missed private and CD4 specificities.

From germline, CDR1 is MNHNS and CDR2 SASEGT. The CDR3 sequence is 10 residues long. The V gene lost 6 bases and the J gene lost 7 bases, with 7 bases spanning the gap. The clonotype originates from an adult who was a healthcare worker with PCR-confirmed SARS-CoV-2 infection or an uninfected control (not recorded which). The chain joins TRBV6-1 to TRBJ2-7; D is unclear. Material for sequencing was whole blood. The CDR3 protein is CASRVGEQYF. The CDR3 DNA reads TGTGCCAGCAGGGTTGGAGAGCAGTACTTC.